This T cell receptor beta chain comes out of a study of control samples from healthy donors and cancer patients. Trimming removed 0 bases at V and 5 bases at J, with 8 bases between. Germline V lookup: CDR1 SGHTA, CDR2 FQGNSA. This CDR3 region has 14 residues. Using immunoSEQ multiplex PCR, the repertoire was profiled, and TCRdb retains in-frame clones only, with some absent. The table shows over 50,000 clones, with roughly 88% occurring only once. Sequencing was carried out using blood. The chain employs TRBV7-2 and TRBJ2-1; D uncertain. The clonotype originates from a man aged 50 to 59 in good health. In nucleotides, the CDR3 is TGTGCCAGCAGCTTAGCTATTTGGGACAATGAGCAGTTCTTC. As protein: CASSLAIWDNEQFF. The full variable domain, with the rest looked up from reference TRBV7-2 and TRBJ2-1, is GAGVSQSPSNKVTEKGKDVELRCDPISGHTALYWYRQSLGQGLEFLIYFQGNSAPDKSGLPSDRFSAERTGGSVSTLTIQRTQQEDSAVYLCASSLAIWDNEQFFGPGTRLTVL.